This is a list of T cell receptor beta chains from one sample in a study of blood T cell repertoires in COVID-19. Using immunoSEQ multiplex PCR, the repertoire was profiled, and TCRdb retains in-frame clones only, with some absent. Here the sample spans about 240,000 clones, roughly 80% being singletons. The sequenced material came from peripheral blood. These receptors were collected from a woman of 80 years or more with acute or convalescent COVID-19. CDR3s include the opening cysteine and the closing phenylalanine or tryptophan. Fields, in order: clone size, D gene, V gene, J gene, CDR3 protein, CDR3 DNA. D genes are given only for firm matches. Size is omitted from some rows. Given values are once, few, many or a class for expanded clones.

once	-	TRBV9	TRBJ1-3	CASSVDPNAYSGNTIYF	TGTGCCAGCAGCGTAGACCCGAACGCCTATTCTGGAAACACCATATATTTT
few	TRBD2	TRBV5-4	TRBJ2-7	CASSGRSTSSEQYF	TGTGCCAGCAGCGGGAGATCGACTAGCTCCGAGCAGTACTTC
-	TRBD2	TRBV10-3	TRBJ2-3	CAINAGGTDTQYF	TGTGCCATCAACGCGGGGGGCACAGATACGCAGTATTTT
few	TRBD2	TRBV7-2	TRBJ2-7	CASSLVSGAYEQYF	TGTGCCAGCAGCTTGGTTAGCGGGGCGTACGAGCAGTACTTC
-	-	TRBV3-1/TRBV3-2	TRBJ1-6	CASSPRGDNSPLHF	TGTGCCAGCAGCCCCCGGGGGGACAATTCACCCCTCCACTTT
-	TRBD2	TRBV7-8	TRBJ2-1	CASSPASGGHLRKFF	TGTGCCAGCAGCCCCGCTAGCGGGGGGCACCTACGGAAGTTCTTC
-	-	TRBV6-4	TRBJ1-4	CASSAELGANEKLFF	TGTGCCAGCAGTGCTGAACTCGGAGCTAATGAAAAACTGTTTTTT
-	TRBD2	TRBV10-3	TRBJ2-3	CAISVTSGDTDTQYF	TGTGCCATCAGCGTAACAAGCGGGGACACAGATACGCAGTATTTT
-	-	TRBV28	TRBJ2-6	CASSDPRGSGANVLTF	TGTGCCAGCAGTGATCCCAGGGGCTCTGGGGCCAACGTCCTGACTTTC
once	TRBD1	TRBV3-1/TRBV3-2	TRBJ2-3	CASSRRDRSTDTQYF	TGTGCCAGCAGTCGCCGGGACAGAAGCACAGATACGCAGTATTTT
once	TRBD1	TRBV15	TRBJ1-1	CATSRGGDRRTFF	TGTGCCACCAGCAGAGGGGGGGACAGGCGGACTTTCTTT
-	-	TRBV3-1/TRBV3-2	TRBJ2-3	CASSPQAPAGGDTQYF	TGTGCCAGCAGCCCCCAGGCCCCCGCAGGGGGGGATACGCAGTATTTT
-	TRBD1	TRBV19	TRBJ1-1	CASWDRGFNTEAFF	TGTGCCAGTTGGGACAGGGGGTTTAACACTGAAGCTTTCTTT
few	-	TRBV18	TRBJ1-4	CASSPGVGGGNEKLFF	TGTGCCAGCTCACCGGGCGTCGGGGGAGGTAATGAAAAACTGTTTTTT
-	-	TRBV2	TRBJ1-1	CASSDRGAGQGTEAFF	TGTGCCAGCAGTGATCGGGGGGCAGGCCAAGGCACTGAAGCTTTCTTT
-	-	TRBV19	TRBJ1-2	CASRREDQNYGYTF	TGTGCCAGTAGGCGGGAGGATCAGAACTATGGCTACACCTTC
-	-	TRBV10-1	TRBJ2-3	CASSERRGGTDTQYF	TGCGCCAGCAGTGAGCGGAGGGGGGGAACAGATACGCAGTATTTT
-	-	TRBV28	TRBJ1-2	CASVSGDYGYTF	TGTGCCAGCGTTTCAGGGGACTATGGCTACACCTTC
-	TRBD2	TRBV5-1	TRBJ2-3	CASSVTSGGADTQYF	TGCGCCAGCAGCGTAACTAGCGGGGGGGCGGATACGCAGTATTTT
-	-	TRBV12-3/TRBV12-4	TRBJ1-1	CASSFLHTEAFF	TGTGCCAGCAGTTTTCTACACACTGAAGCTTTCTTT
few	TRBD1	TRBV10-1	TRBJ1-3	CAPDRASGNTIYF	TGCGCACCTGACAGGGCCTCTGGAAACACCATATATTTT
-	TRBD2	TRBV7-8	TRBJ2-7	CASSRTSGGASPYEQYF	TGTGCCAGCAGCCGCACTAGCGGGGGGGCAAGTCCCTACGAGCAGTACTTC
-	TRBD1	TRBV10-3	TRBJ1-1	CAISRDRGGTEAFF	TGTGCCATCAGTAGGGACAGGGGGGGCACTGAAGCTTTCTTT
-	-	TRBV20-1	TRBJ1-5	CSASGADNQPQHF	TGCAGTGCTAGTGGGGCAGATAATCAGCCCCAGCATTTT
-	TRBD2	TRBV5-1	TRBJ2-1	CASSGSGGSYNEQFF	TGCGCCAGCAGCGGAAGCGGGGGGTCCTACAATGAGCAGTTCTTC
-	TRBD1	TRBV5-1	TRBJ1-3	CASSKGQGQGNTIYF	TGCGCCAGCAGCAAAGGACAGGGGCAGGGAAACACCATATATTTT
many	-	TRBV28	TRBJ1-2	CASNLGGPLYGYTF	TGTGCCAGCAATTTGGGGGGGCCCCTCTATGGCTACACCTTC
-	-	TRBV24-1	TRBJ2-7	CATSDAGAYEQYF	TGTGCCACCAGTGATGCAGGGGCCTACGAGCAGTACTTC
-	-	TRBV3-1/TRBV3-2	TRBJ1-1	CASSPGGAEAFF	TGTGCCAGCAGCCCCGGAGGGGCTGAAGCTTTCTTT
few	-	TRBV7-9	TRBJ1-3	CASSLVLTVFGNTIYF	TGTGCCAGCAGCTTAGTACTGACAGTTTTTGGAAACACCATATATTTT
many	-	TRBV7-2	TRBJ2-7	CASSLGGATYEQYF	TGTGCCAGCAGCTTAGGGGGCGCAACCTACGAGCAGTACTTC
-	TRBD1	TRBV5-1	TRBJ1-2	CASSLQGAGGYTF	TGCGCCAGCAGCTTACAGGGGGCTGGGGGCTACACCTTC
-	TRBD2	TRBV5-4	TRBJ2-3	CASSLGPPRRGGRTDTQYF	TGTGCCAGCAGCTTGGGCCCCCCTCGACGCGGGGGACGCACAGATACGCAGTATTTT
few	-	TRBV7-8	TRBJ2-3	CASSLSLASTDTQYF	TGTGCCAGCAGCTTATCCCTCGCGAGCACAGATACGCAGTATTTT
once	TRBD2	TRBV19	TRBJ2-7	CASGRGSTSYEQYF	TGTGCCAGCGGGAGGGGGTCGACCTCCTACGAGCAGTACTTC
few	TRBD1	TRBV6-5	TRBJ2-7	CASRQERQGAGEQYF	TGTGCCAGCAGGCAAGAGAGACAGGGGGCTGGGGAGCAGTACTTC
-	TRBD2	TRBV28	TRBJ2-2	CASSNTGLAGAHGELFF	TGTGCCAGCAGTAACACGGGACTAGCGGGGGCCCACGGGGAGCTGTTTTTT
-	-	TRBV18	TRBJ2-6	CASSPGEAGANVLTF	TGTGCCAGCTCACCTGGGGAGGCTGGGGCCAACGTCCTGACTTTC
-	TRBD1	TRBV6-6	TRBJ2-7	CASSYRDSSSYEQYF	TGTGCCAGCAGTTACCGGGACAGTAGCTCCTACGAGCAGTACTTC
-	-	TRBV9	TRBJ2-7	CASSVAPDTYEQYF	TGTGCCAGCAGCGTAGCTCCAGATACCTACGAGCAGTACTTC
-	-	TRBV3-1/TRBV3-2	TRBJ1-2	CASSQEAGWFGYTF	TGTGCCAGCAGCCAAGAAGCAGGGTGGTTTGGCTACACCTTC
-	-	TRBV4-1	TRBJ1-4	CASSRGGNNEKLFF	TGCGCCAGCAGCCGGGGAGGGAATAATGAAAAACTGTTTTTT
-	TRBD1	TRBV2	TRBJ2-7	CASKQGIYEQYF	TGTGCCAGCAAACAGGGGATCTACGAGCAGTACTTC
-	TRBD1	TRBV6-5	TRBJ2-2	CASRMGQGNTGELFF	TGTGCCAGCAGGATGGGACAGGGAAACACCGGGGAGCTGTTTTTT
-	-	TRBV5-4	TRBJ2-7	CASSLDSLSYEQYF	TGTGCCAGCAGCTTGGACAGCCTCTCCTACGAGCAGTACTTC
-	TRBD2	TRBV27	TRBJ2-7	CASSASGGAYEQYF	TGTGCCAGCAGTGCCAGCGGGGGGGCGTACGAGCAGTACTTC
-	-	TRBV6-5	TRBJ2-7	CASSDSSYEQYF	TGTGCCAGCTCCGACAGCTCCTACGAGCAGTACTTC
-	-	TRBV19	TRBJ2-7	CASSIGAGKIYEQYF	TGTGCCAGTAGTATTGGGGCAGGGAAAATCTACGAGCAGTACTTC
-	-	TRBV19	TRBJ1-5	CASSIGQGFNQPQHF	TGTGCCAGTAGTATAGGGCAGGGCTTCAATCAGCCCCAGCATTTT
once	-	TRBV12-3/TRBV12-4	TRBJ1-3	CASRSAGMNTIYF	TGTGCCAGCAGATCGGCAGGGATGAACACCATATATTTT
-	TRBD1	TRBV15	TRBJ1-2	CATSKDRVNYGYTF	TGTGCCACCAGTAAAGACAGGGTTAACTATGGCTACACCTTC
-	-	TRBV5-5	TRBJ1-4	CASSRYNEKLFF	TGTGCCAGCAGCCGGTATAATGAAAAACTGTTTTTT
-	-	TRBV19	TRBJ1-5	CASSKSQVGTIRPQHF	TGTGCCAGTAGTAAGTCCCAGGTTGGAACAATTCGGCCCCAGCATTTT
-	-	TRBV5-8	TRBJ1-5	CASSLAQGVGNQPQHF	TGTGCCAGCAGCTTGGCACAGGGAGTGGGCAATCAGCCCCAGCATTTT
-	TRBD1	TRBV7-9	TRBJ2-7	CASSPDRDEQYF	TGTGCCAGCAGCCCAGACAGGGACGAGCAGTACTTC
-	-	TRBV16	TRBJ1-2	CASSQIFREGGYTF	TGTGCCAGCAGCCAAATCTTCAGGGAAGGCGGCTACACCTTC
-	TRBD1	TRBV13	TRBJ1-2	CASSPGQGLNGYTF	TGTGCCAGCAGTCCGGGACAGGGACTCAATGGCTACACCTTC
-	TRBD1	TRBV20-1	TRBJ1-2	CSAPTGSGYTF	TGCAGTGCTCCGACAGGGAGTGGCTACACCTTC
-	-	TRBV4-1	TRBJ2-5	CASSHAREETQYF	TGCGCCAGCAGCCACGCCAGGGAAGAGACCCAGTACTTC
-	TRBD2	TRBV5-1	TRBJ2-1	CASRGSGGYNEQFF	TGCGCCAGCAGGGGAAGCGGGGGTTACAATGAGCAGTTCTTC